Below, 16 T cell receptor beta chains from the same sample are listed, as sequenced in a study of cytomegalovirus exposure and HLA in healthy donors. 60 Vbeta and 13 Jbeta primers were used in PCR. Here immunoSEQ multiplex PCR was the method, and the copy in TCRdb shows in-frame clones only, minus some. Among around 130,000 clones listed, more than 70% were seen once. The sequenced material came from PBMCs. The receptors here all came from a woman aged 60 to 75 in good health and CMV-seronegative.

J is TRBJ2-1 and V is TRBV18; D is unclear. CDR1 and CDR2 (germline): KGHSH, LQKENI. Trimming shortened V by 8 bases and J by 7 bases, and 6 bases separated the two germline ends. This CDR3 contains 10 residues. The DNA of the CDR3 is TGTGCCAGCGCGACTAATGAGCAGTTCTTC. Its translation: CASATNEQFF.

Regarding this clone: Other DNA sequences in the same sample also yield this CDR3. The rearrangement links TRBV12-5 to TRBJ2-2, with 7 bases that match TRBD1. V gave up 1 base and J gave up 2 bases; unmatched junction bases: 1. CDR3 length: 15 residues. Looked up from germline, CDR1 is LGHNT and CDR2 is FRNRAP. DNA for the CDR3: TGTGCTAGTGGTTTGGGACAGGGAAACACCGGGGAGCTGTTTTTT. This codes for CASGLGQGNTGELFF.

J is TRBJ2-1 and V is TRBV2; maybe TRBD2 (6 bases). The CDR3 is made up of 14 amino acids. The germline CDR1 and CDR2 sequences are SNHLY and FYNNEI. Deletions cut 3 bases from V and 8 bases from J, with 14 bases between. The CDR3 spells CASSETDYFDEQFF. CDR3 sequence (DNA): TGTGCCAGCAGTGAGACGGACTACTTCGATGAGCAGTTCTTC.

This chain connects TRBV28 to TRBJ2-7, with 8 bases matching TRBD1. CDR1 is MDHEN and CDR2 is SYDVKM in the germline V gene. The CDR3 is made up of 13 amino acids. Trimming at V came to 2 bases and at J to 8 bases, leaving 5 bases not matched to a gene. CDR3 sequence (DNA): TGTGCCAGCAGTTTACCAGGGGGCATGAAGCAGTACTTC. This translates into CASSLPGGMKQYF.

This clone has a handful of counts. The V call is TRBV5-4, the J call TRBJ2-1, with D tentatively TRBD2 (5 bases). Deletions cut 0 bases from V and 0 bases from J, with 7 bases between. The CDR3 loop spans 15 amino acids. Germline V gene data show CDR1 as SGHNT and CDR2 as YYREEE (reference sequence). CDR3: CASSLGGSSYNEQFF. The DNA for the CDR3 is TGTGCCAGCAGCTTGGGTGGGAGCTCCTACAATGAGCAGTTCTTC.

The chain has TRBV27 and TRBJ1-2; 11 bases align to TRBD1. The CDR3 length is 17 residues. Trimming removed 7 bases from V and 1 base from J; junction bases left unmatched: 11. Germline V gene data show CDR1 as MNHEY and CDR2 as SMNVEV (reference sequence). CDR3 in DNA: TGTGCCAGCAACGAGAAGTTGGGGACAGGGGGTAACTATGGCTACACCTTC. Translated: CASNEKLGTGGNYGYTF.

V and J are TRBV6-5 and TRBJ1-1; D is uncertain. CDR1 and CDR2 (germline): MNHEY, SVGAGI. This CDR3 has 12 amino acids. Trimming pared 6 bases from V and 6 bases from J, leaving 11 bases between. The CDR3 loop reads CASSYPGSEAFF. The CDR3 DNA follows: TGTGCCAGCAGCTACCCCGGGTCTGAAGCTTTCTTT.

Of note for this clone: Here the CDR3 omits its conserved ending phenylalanine or tryptophan, so a read error is the likely source. No DNA is shown, since the ends of the CDR3 on it are uncertain; the CDR3 is the one TCRdb lists. This rearrangement joins TRBV6-1 to TRBJ1-2. Germline V gene data show CDR1 as MNHNS and CDR2 as SASEGT. Including both end residues, the CDR3 is 12 amino acids long. The chain's CDR3 is CASSEDAQLREC.

This sequence joins TRBV29-1 and TRBJ2-3, with D uncertain. This CDR3 has 11 amino acids. Trimming took 6 bases from V and 2 from J, leaving 6 bases between them. Germline loops: CDR1 SQVTM, CDR2 ANQGSEA. The CDR3 loop reads CSVRHTDTQYF. The DNA of the CDR3 is TGCAGCGTGCGACACACAGATACGCAGTATTTT.

This clone was observed a handful of times. The chain carries TRBV7-2 and TRBJ2-7; 15 bases line up with TRBD2. V gave up 3 bases and J gave up 7 bases; unmatched junction bases: 10. Germline CDR1 and CDR2: SGHTA and FQGNSA. The CDR3 contains 17 residues. The CDR3 spells CASSFRTSGGAPREQYF. In DNA form, the CDR3 reads TGTGCCAGCAGCTTCAGGACTAGCGGGGGGGCCCCTCGGGAGCAGTACTTC.

This clone was observed a single time. This chain links TRBV5-1 with TRBJ2-7; 10 bases match TRBD1. V gave up 0 bases and J gave up 9 bases; unmatched junction bases: 3. This CDR3 is 13 amino acids long. Germline-derived CDR1 and CDR2 are SGHRS and YFSETQ. CDR3 sequence reads: CASSLVGDRGQYF. Here the CDR3 DNA reads TGCGCCAGCAGCTTGGTGGGGGACAGGGGGCAGTACTTC. The variable domain in full, completed from reference TRBV5-1 and TRBJ2-7, reads KAGVTQTPRYLIKTRGQQVTLSCSPISGHRSVSWYQQTPGQGLQFLFEYFSETQRNKGNFPGRFSGRQFSNSRSEMNVSTLELGDSALYLCASSLVGDRGQYFGPGTRLTVT.

The rearrangement links TRBV6-6 to TRBJ2-2; 8 bases fit TRBD1. Germline CDR1 is MNHNY and CDR2 is SVGAGI (reference sequence). The CDR3 totals 15 residues. The J segment lost 6 bases and the V segment lost 0 bases, leaving 3 bases of the junction unmatched. CDR3 sequence: CASSYSKTGAGELFF. CDR3 sequence (DNA): TGTGCCAGCAGTTACTCCAAGACAGGGGCCGGGGAGCTGTTTTTT.

Comments on this clone: One junction end does not reproduce the germline sequence, and a read error may be involved. This sample includes further DNA sequences coding for the same CDR3. The chain joins TRBV5-1 to TRBJ1-1; TRBD1 matches at 9 bases. Germline CDR1 reads SGHRS; CDR2 reads YFSETQ. CDR3 size: 14 residues. The CDR3 DNA reads as TGCGCCAGCAGCACCGGGACAGGGCATACTGAAGCCTTCTTT. Translating gives CASSTGTGHTEAFF.

CDR3 sequence (DNA): TGTGCCAGCAGCTTAGATGGGGTGGGCGGGAATGAGCAGTTCTTC. Its protein is CASSLDGVGGNEQFF. The V gene is TRBV11-2, the J gene TRBJ2-1; D is perhaps TRBD2 (5 bases). The CDR3 runs to 15 residues. Per germline, CDR1 SGHAT and CDR2 FQNNGV. V lost 0 bases to trimming and J lost 7 bases, with 13 bases between them.

The chain links TRBV28 to TRBJ1-6; no firm D call. Between the trimmed V and J ends, which lost 3 bases and 9 bases, there was a span of 18 bases. Germline V gene sequence: CDR1 MDHEN, CDR2 SYDVKM. The CDR3 consists of 16 residues. In DNA, the CDR3 is TGTGCCAGCAGTTTGTACTTTCCTTCCCGGGGTTCACCCCTCCACTTT. Its protein product is CASSLYFPSRGSPLHF. Full variable domain (rest looked up from reference TRBV28 and TRBJ1-6): DVKVTQSSRYLVKRTGEKVFLECVQDMDHENMFWYRQDPGLGLRLIYFSYDVKMKEKGDIPEGYSVSREKKERFSLILESASTNQTSMYLCASSLYFPSRGSPLHFGNGTRLTVT.

This clone was seen a handful of times. V is TRBV28 and J is TRBJ2-7; the match to TRBD1 covers 8 bases. The CDR3 has 14 amino acids. The germline gives CDR1 MDHEN, CDR2 SYDVKM. V was pared by 0 bases and J by 3 bases, with 1 base of the junction left unmatched. The CDR3 sequence: CASSLWTGDYEQYF. Here the CDR3 DNA reads TGTGCCAGCAGTTTATGGACAGGGGACTACGAGCAGTACTTC.